The rows below give T cell receptor beta chains drawn from one sample of a study of T cells in localized non-small cell lung cancer. Data came from immunoSEQ multiplex PCR; TCRdb stores just in-frame clones and leaves some out. The data hold approximately 64,000 clones, with 85% to 90% observed a single time. The sample in question was peripheral blood, obtained before any cancer treatment. These receptors all stem from a woman aged 35 to 75 with stage I lung adenocarcinoma. Each CDR3 is given without its conserved first and last residue. The order of the fields is V gene, D gene, CDR3 protein. D genes are given only for firm matches.

V gene: TRBV9; D gene: .; CDR3 protein: ASSPGHLTDTQY
V gene: TRBV5-5; D gene: .; CDR3 protein: ASSLMTVHNEQF
V gene: TRBV6-4; D gene: .; CDR3 protein: ASSVMIEGGELF
V gene: TRBV6-5; D gene: TRBD2; CDR3 protein: ASSSIAGGAGELF
V gene: TRBV9; D gene: .; CDR3 protein: ASSAGRGGTYRFTDTQY
V gene: TRBV20-1; D gene: .; CDR3 protein: SAHLHEQF
V gene: TRBV7-9; D gene: .; CDR3 protein: ASSRSSDFKGSPLH
V gene: TRBV23-1; D gene: .; CDR3 protein: ASSQNLRRERPYEQY
V gene: TRBV9; D gene: .; CDR3 protein: ASSPSDHEQY
V gene: TRBV5-8; D gene: TRBD1; CDR3 protein: ASSSGTGGSSPLH
V gene: TRBV19; D gene: TRBD1; CDR3 protein: ASSTGQGAYEQY
V gene: TRBV7-3; D gene: TRBD2; CDR3 protein: ASSSGLAGARWEQF
V gene: TRBV30; D gene: TRBD1; CDR3 protein: AFRQGAYGYT
V gene: TRBV7-9; D gene: .; CDR3 protein: ASSSDRTEAF
V gene: TRBV7-2; D gene: .; CDR3 protein: ASSSASSYEQY
V gene: TRBV29-1; D gene: TRBD1; CDR3 protein: SVENRQGRETQY
V gene: TRBV5-6; D gene: .; CDR3 protein: ASRSTGNTEAF
V gene: TRBV5-1; D gene: .; CDR3 protein: ASSLDPGDVIGNNEQF
V gene: TRBV29-1; D gene: .; CDR3 protein: SVGGRTSEAF
V gene: TRBV27; D gene: .; CDR3 protein: ASSFRENQPQH
V gene: TRBV5-1; D gene: .; CDR3 protein: ASNRGTSNTGELF
V gene: TRBV14; D gene: .; CDR3 protein: ASSQSFGGMNTEAF
V gene: TRBV5-6; D gene: .; CDR3 protein: ASSLEGGNTEAF
V gene: TRBV9; D gene: .; CDR3 protein: ASSSGTPQNTQY
V gene: TRBV10-1; D gene: .; CDR3 protein: ASPGSGRAKNIQY
V gene: TRBV15; D gene: .; CDR3 protein: ATSTGGGVFGQPQH
V gene: TRBV11-3; D gene: .; CDR3 protein: ASSSPDRYNEQF
V gene: TRBV5-1; D gene: .; CDR3 protein: ASSSPAIYGYT
V gene: TRBV19; D gene: .; CDR3 protein: ASLSGRNTEAF
V gene: TRBV9; D gene: .; CDR3 protein: ASSRGGSRSYEQY
V gene: TRBV9; D gene: .; CDR3 protein: ASSVGREVNEQY
V gene: TRBV30; D gene: .; CDR3 protein: AWTPGYSGANVLT
V gene: TRBV5-5; D gene: .; CDR3 protein: ASRGSGVTEAF
V gene: TRBV2; D gene: .; CDR3 protein: ASRGQGAKNIQY
V gene: TRBV2; D gene: .; CDR3 protein: ASSADGDQPQH
V gene: TRBV11-2; D gene: .; CDR3 protein: ASSWGTHEQY
V gene: TRBV14; D gene: .; CDR3 protein: ASSQDSSTPLH
V gene: TRBV7-7; D gene: TRBD2; CDR3 protein: ASSLALAGGDNEQF
V gene: TRBV9; D gene: .; CDR3 protein: ASSVEVSESVPGELF
V gene: TRBV6-5; D gene: .; CDR3 protein: ASSERVFAYEQY
V gene: TRBV11-2; D gene: .; CDR3 protein: ASSSRETDTQY
V gene: TRBV6-1; D gene: .; CDR3 protein: ASRQIGLVHEQF
V gene: TRBV28; D gene: .; CDR3 protein: ASSFSGRSYEQY
V gene: TRBV28; D gene: .; CDR3 protein: ASSTSGGYGYT
V gene: TRBV4-1; D gene: .; CDR3 protein: ASSQDLYRDILNTEAF
V gene: TRBV27; D gene: .; CDR3 protein: ASSSGPLGTQY
V gene: TRBV29-1; D gene: .; CDR3 protein: SSHQVSSTDTQY
V gene: TRBV7-2; D gene: TRBD2; CDR3 protein: ASSSIAGSSYNEQF
V gene: TRBV30; D gene: .; CDR3 protein: AWEAGAYGYT
V gene: TRBV10-3; D gene: .; CDR3 protein: AISESESSGANVLT
V gene: TRBV28; D gene: .; CDR3 protein: ASSSTFPRVEAF
V gene: TRBV6-1; D gene: .; CDR3 protein: ASSQERGFTDTQY
V gene: TRBV30; D gene: .; CDR3 protein: AWRHMGGSNQPQH
V gene: TRBV6-6; D gene: .; CDR3 protein: ASTPRSDQPQH
V gene: TRBV28; D gene: .; CDR3 protein: ASSLPGYSYEQY
V gene: TRBV7-9; D gene: .; CDR3 protein: ASSHPRGKGSYEQY
V gene: TRBV11-2; D gene: .; CDR3 protein: ASSFYSGANTEAF
V gene: TRBV28; D gene: .; CDR3 protein: ASSFQSSGNTIY
V gene: TRBV21-1; D gene: .; CDR3 protein: ASSKGLGGTGGHEQF